The clone carrying this T cell receptor beta chain came up many times. Antigen specificity is unknown. This specimen comes from a study of T cell repertoires in cytomegalovirus infection. Each CDR3 protein is one row after TCRdb ran MiXCR on the reads. Of around 310,000 distinct CDR3 sequences listed, 15% to 20% are singletons. General study points: Public TCR beta family frequency separated CMV-and-HLA carriers, including in an independent cohort. Clonotypes of TCR beta that were HLA-C-restricted and CMV-specific dominated the ex vivo response.

The CDR3 sequence is 16 residues long. Losses at the gene ends were 5 bases for V and 6 bases for J; bases not matched to a gene: 10. Germline V gene lookup returns CDR1 SGHNT and CDR2 YENEEA. The chain has TRBV11-3 and TRBJ2-3, with TRBD2 matching 11 bases. Input material: PBMCs. The TCR comes from a human donor in good health (CMV status not recorded). Some clones in this sample may be carry-over from other donors' samples. The CDR3: CASSPGTSGTYDTQYF. The CDR3 nucleotides are TGTGCCAGCAGCCCCGGGACTAGCGGTACATACGATACGCAGTATTTT.